This T cell receptor beta chain was captured in a study of shared T cell receptors in the human thymus. The method was immunoSEQ multiplex PCR; TCRdb's version includes in-frame clones alone and lacks a portion of them. The sample lists approximately 730,000 clones; 80% to 90% were seen once. The V gene lost 1 base and the J gene lost 0 bases, with 13 bases spanning the gap. CDR1 and CDR2 from the germline V gene are SGHAT and FQNNGV. This CDR3 comprises 17 residues. Another study also made use of these data, one on human thymus T cells. That study adds: During corrective heart surgery, resections were taken, and the thymus tissue came from them. Usage of V and J genes appeared biased in thymic and blood repertoires.

Sequenced: thymocytes. This clonotype was obtained from a girl under three years old with a congenital heart defect. V and J are TRBV11-2 and TRBJ1-3, with no clear D. The DNA for the CDR3 is TGTGCCAGCAGCTTAGTAGGCTGGGCGTCCTCTGGAAACACCATATATTTT. Protein sequence: CASSLVGWASSGNTIYF.